In its sample, the clone carrying this TCR beta chain was seen a few times. V dropped 2 bases and J dropped 0 bases, with 11 bases sitting between them. CDR1 is DFQATT, CDR2 SNEGSKA, per germline (reference sequence). This CDR3 is built from 14 residues. The entry originates in a study of response to subunit inactivated influenza vaccine. TCRdb analysed the RT-PCR reads with MiXCR anew, one entry per CDR3 protein. The sample yields approximately 500,000 distinct CDR3 sequences, around 25% seen once. The same sample was also used in a study of T cells expressing NK-cell markers. From that second work: 5'RACE template switching built TCR beta cDNA with unique molecular identifiers. The authors derived TCR beta repertoires from sorted CD3+CD56+NKG2C+, CD3+CD56+NKG2C- and CD3+CD56-NKG2C+ T cells. The eight sequenced donors comprised seven who were HCMV-seropositive and one who was seronegative.

The J gene is TRBJ2-7, the V gene TRBV20-1; D is unresolved. This clonotype was obtained from a man aged 45-65 years who received an inactivated influenza vaccine. The source material was CD4+ T cells sorted from PBMCs, sampled approximately 13 days after vaccination. The CDR3 reads CSARILGSSYEQYF. DNA for the CDR3: TGCAGTGCTAGAATCTTAGGCAGCTCCTACGAGCAGTACTTC.